Listed here is a single TCR beta chain. Its antigen is currently unknown. The data were obtained in a study of cytotoxic CD8 clonotypes in ibrutinib-treated CLL. Study at large: Response samples were obtained once patients had received a median around 12 months of treatment, range 6 to 36. Findings and limits, study-wide: A difference in sampling times existed between sustained-remission and progressing patients.

This CDR3 is 17 amino acids long. Looked up from germline, CDR1 is SGHNT and CDR2 is YYREEE (reference sequence). The ends lost 0 bases at V and 8 bases at J; junction bases unmatched: 10. TCRdb's table, derived via immunoSEQ multiplex PCR, lists solely in-frame clones and lacks some. The table shows about 270,000 clones, with around 76% occurring only once. V is TRBV5-4 and J is TRBJ2-1; 11 bases match TRBD2. The TCR was taken from a human donor with chronic lymphocytic leukemia. The input for sequencing was PBMCs, taken at disease progression, from a patient treated with ibrutinib. The CDR3 region is CASSLVRTSGSVHEQFF. As DNA, the CDR3 is TGTGCCAGCAGCTTGGTCCGAACTAGCGGGAGTGTCCATGAGCAGTTCTTC.